This is a list of T cell receptor beta chains from one sample in a study of blood T cell repertoires in COVID-19. Only in-frame clones appear in the TCRdb table, and some are missing; sequencing was by immunoSEQ multiplex PCR. Of about 480,000 clones detected, 89% appear once; the ten largest clones hold around 0.92%. The sequenced material came from peripheral blood. The receptors stem from a young man with COVID-19, enrolled during active disease. Both conserved end residues are part of each CDR3. D genes are given only for firm matches. A clone size is listed for some rows: how often the clone was seen (once, few, many), or a class if it is expanded.

clone_size,j_call,d_call,v_call,cdr3_aa,cdr3_nt
NA,TRBJ1-2,TRBD1,TRBV28,CASSPTGTGGIYGYTF,TGTGCCAGCAGTCCAACCGGGACAGGGGGCATCTATGGCTACACCTTC
NA,TRBJ2-4,NA,TRBV1,CTSSANRDSRGNIQYF,TGCACCAGCAGCGCGAACCGGGACAGCCGGGGGAACATTCAGTACTTC
few,TRBJ1-1,NA,TRBV6-5,CASSYLTEAFF,TGTGCCAGCAGTTACCTGACTGAAGCTTTCTTT
NA,TRBJ1-2,TRBD1,TRBV11-2,CASSLDLVGQGAGYTF,TGTGCCAGCAGCTTAGATCTTGTCGGGCAGGGGGCCGGCTACACCTTC
NA,TRBJ2-5,TRBD1,TRBV7-9,CASRLGTGLIQETQYF,TGTGCCAGCAGACTGGGGACAGGGCTAATCCAAGAGACCCAGTACTTC
NA,TRBJ2-2,NA,TRBV19,CASSIGSRATGELFF,TGTGCCAGTAGTATAGGGAGCAGGGCCACCGGGGAGCTGTTTTTT
NA,TRBJ2-3,NA,TRBV10-1,CASSPTRSFTDTQYF,TGCGCCAGCAGTCCCACTAGGTCCTTCACAGATACGCAGTATTTT
few,TRBJ2-3,NA,TRBV18,CASSFTDTQYF,TGTGCCAGCTCCTTCACAGATACGCAGTATTTT
NA,TRBJ2-7,NA,TRBV4-1,CASSLGTPGSYEQYF,TGCGCCAGCAGCCTCGGGACTCCCGGTTCCTACGAGCAGTACTTC
NA,TRBJ1-2,NA,TRBV3-1/TRBV3-2,CASSPRGGHLYGYTF,TGTGCCAGCAGCCCCCGGGGAGGGCACCTCTATGGCTACACCTTC
NA,TRBJ2-3,NA,TRBV7-3,CASSPYPTGNTQYF,TGTGCCAGCAGCCCCTACCCAACGGGAAATACGCAGTATTTT
NA,TRBJ2-2,TRBD1,TRBV18,CASSPAIGTVNTGELFF,TGTGCCAGCTCACCGGCTATCGGGACAGTAAACACCGGGGAGCTGTTTTTT